Each of the 20 T cell receptor beta chains below was sequenced from the same sample in a study of cytomegalovirus exposure and HLA in healthy donors. This PCR relied on a set of 60 Vbeta primers and 13 Jbeta primers. Profiling relied on immunoSEQ multiplex PCR, and the TCRdb table lists in-frame clones only, not all of them. The table shows more than 200,000 clones, with approximately 80% occurring only once. The sample consisted of PBMCs. The source is a man in his forties or fifties in good health and CMV-seronegative.

V and J are TRBV28 and TRBJ2-3; D unclear. The CDR3 sequence is 14 residues long. From germline, CDR1 is MDHEN and CDR2 SYDVKM. The V end lost 4 bases, the J end lost 7 bases, and 15 bases lay between the germline ends. DNA of the CDR3: TGTGCCAGCAGTTCTACCCGATATCTTAATACGCAGTATTTT. Translation gives CASSSTRYLNTQYF. The entire variable domain, with the rest obtained from reference TRBV28 and TRBJ2-3, is as follows: DVKVTQSSRYLVKRTGEKVFLECVQDMDHENMFWYRQDPGLGLRLIYFSYDVKMKEKGDIPEGYSVSREKKERFSLILESASTNQTSMYLCASSSTRYLNTQYFGPGTRLTVL.

The rearrangement joins TRBV27 to TRBJ1-6; 7 bases map to TRBD1. Germline V CDR1 and CDR2: MNHEY, SMNVEV (reference sequence). J lost 10 bases, V lost 3 bases, and 6 bases had no gene match. This CDR3 region has 14 residues. CDR3 in DNA: TGTGCCAGCAGTTTTGGCCAGGGGGGCTCACCCCTCCACTTT. It specifies CASSFGQGGSPLHF.

The rearrangement links TRBV10-3 to TRBJ2-4, with D possibly TRBD2 on 6 matching bases. The CDR3 has 14 amino acids. Per the germline V gene, CDR1 is ENHRY and CDR2 is SYGVKD. The V end was cut by 10 bases, the J end by 0 bases, with 13 bases between. CDR3 sequence: CATHPGLAKNIQYF. The CDR3 region has the DNA TGTGCCACCCACCCGGGACTAGCCAAAAACATTCAGTACTTC.

The V gene is TRBV27, the J gene TRBJ2-5; perhaps TRBD2 as D (5 bases). Trimming removed 6 bases from V and 5 bases from J, with 16 bases in between. From germline, CDR1 is MNHEY and CDR2 SMNVEV (reference sequence). The CDR3 is 14 residues long. CDR3 loop: CASSLTSLAETQYF. Here the CDR3 DNA reads TGTGCCAGCAGCCTAACTAGTCTGGCGGAGACCCAGTACTTC.

DNA of the CDR3: TGTGCCAGCAGGGGGACAGCAAACTCTGGAAACACCATATATTTT. It translates to CASRGTANSGNTIYF. This chain connects TRBV7-9 to TRBJ1-3; 7 bases match TRBD1. This CDR3 contains 15 residues. Germline CDR1 SEHNR, CDR2 FQNEAQ (reference sequence). V lost 6 bases and J lost 0; bases outside the gene matches: 5.

The chain has TRBV6-1 and TRBJ2-1; 10 bases agree with TRBD1. The germline V gene encodes CDR1 MNHNS and CDR2 SASEGT. The CDR3 extends over 14 amino acids. The V gene end was trimmed by 6 bases and the J gene end by 2 bases; junction bases not matched to a gene: 1. The DNA of the CDR3 is TGTGCCAGCAGAGGACAGGGGGCCTACAATGAGCAGTTCTTC. Its translation is CASRGQGAYNEQFF.

The chain has TRBV7-3 and TRBJ2-1; 8 nucleotides match TRBD2. The CDR3 spans 15 residues. Germline CDR1 SGHTA, CDR2 FQGTGA. J lost 4 bases, V lost 5 bases, and 7 bases had no gene match. Here the CDR3 reads CASSLSGGIYNEQFF. CDR3 sequence (DNA): TGTGCCAGCAGCCTCAGCGGGGGTATTTACAATGAGCAGTTCTTC.

The V gene is TRBV7-2, the J gene TRBJ2-1, with TRBD2 matching 10 bases. The CDR3 length is 16 residues. The V gene end was trimmed by 7 bases and the J gene end by 0 bases; junction bases not matched to a gene: 6. The germline V gene encodes CDR1 SGHTA and CDR2 FQGNSA. The CDR3 reads CASTRLAGSSYNEQFF. CDR3 bases: TGTGCCAGCACTAGACTAGCGGGCAGCTCCTACAATGAGCAGTTCTTC.

This clone was observed a few times. The V call is TRBV14, the J call TRBJ2-7; possible D gene TRBD2, 5 bases. Between the trimmed V and J ends, which lost 4 bases and 2 bases, there was a span of 12 bases. The CDR3 length is 14 residues. CDR1 and CDR2 (germline): SGHDN, FVKESK. CDR3 DNA sequence: TGTGCCAGCAGCCCCAATGAGAGGGCCTACGAGCAGTACTTC. Amino acid sequence: CASSPNERAYEQYF.

This clone appeared a single time. The chain couples TRBV10-2 to TRBJ2-1; TRBD2 aligns across 10 bases. V was clipped by 4 bases and J by 3 bases; unmatched bases: 0. This CDR3 comprises 14 residues. Germline values: CDR1 WSHSY, CDR2 SAAADI. The CDR3 is CASSVAGGYNEQFF. The CDR3 nucleotides are TGCGCCAGCAGTGTAGCGGGAGGCTACAATGAGCAGTTCTTC.

This chain joins TRBV11-2 and TRBJ1-4; TRBD1 is a possible D gene (5 bases). V lost 4 bases and J 2 bases, leaving 11 bases between the germline ends. This CDR3 has 15 amino acids. Germline V gene lookup returns CDR1 SGHAT and CDR2 FQNNGV. This chain's CDR3 is CASSYKGATNEKLFF. The CDR3 DNA reads as TGTGCCAGCAGCTACAAAGGGGCGACTAATGAAAAACTGTTTTTT.

This chain links TRBV7-9 with TRBJ2-1, with D tentatively TRBD1 (7 bases). CDR1 is SEHNR and CDR2 is FQNEAQ in the germline V gene (reference sequence). This CDR3 has 15 amino acids. V lost 5 bases and J 5 bases, leaving 16 bases between the germline ends. The CDR3 here is CASSVTGGQNNEQFF. The DNA of the CDR3 is TGTGCCAGCAGCGTTACCGGGGGACAGAACAATGAGCAGTTCTTC.

This clone was recorded once. The chain links TRBV11-2 to TRBJ2-1; D remains unclear. The length of the CDR3 is 15 residues. V dropped 1 base and J dropped 5 bases, with 12 bases sitting between them. In germline, CDR1 is SGHAT, CDR2 FQNNGV. CDR3 nucleotide sequence: TGTGCCAGCAGCTTAGTAACCGGGTGGGACAATGAGCAGTTCTTC. Its translation is CASSLVTGWDNEQFF.

This clone was recorded only once. The V call is TRBV5-4, the J call TRBJ2-1; TRBD2 agrees at 8 bases. This CDR3 contains 15 residues. Germline loops: CDR1 SGHNT, CDR2 YYREEE (reference sequence). The J segment lost 3 bases and the V segment lost 2 bases, leaving 4 bases of the junction unmatched. The CDR3 sequence: CASSLSGTSYNEQFF. CDR3 bases: TGTGCCAGCAGCTTATCCGGGACTAGCTACAATGAGCAGTTCTTC.

The chain employs TRBV9 and TRBJ2-1; 13 bases agree with TRBD2. The CDR3 totals 15 residues. Germline V CDR1 and CDR2: SGDLS, YYNGEE. The V and J ends lost 4 bases and 6 bases, in that order; junction bases with no gene match: 4. The CDR3 DNA sequence: TGTGCCAGCAGCAGACGACTAGCGGGGGGCAATGAGCAGTTCTTC. Encoded protein: CASSRRLAGGNEQFF.

The chain employs TRBV4-1 and TRBJ1-2; D call uncertain. CDR1 and CDR2 (germline): MGHRA, YSYEKL. Trimming took off 1 base at V and 3 bases at J, with 12 bases between the two ends. The CDR3 sequence is 15 residues long. The CDR3 region is CASSQGSRNHYGYTF. The CDR3 DNA is TGCGCCAGCAGCCAAGGAAGCAGGAATCACTATGGCTACACCTTC.

This rearrangement joins TRBV19 to TRBJ1-2; D is uncertain. Germline CDR1 and CDR2: LNHDA and SQIVND (reference sequence). The length of the CDR3 is 14 residues. The CDR3, as DNA: TGTGCGTCGAGTCTTGGTATCGCAAACTATGGCTACACCTTC. The encoded protein is CASSLGIANYGYTF.

The V gene is TRBV28, the J gene TRBJ2-5, with no clear D. The ends were cut back, 1 base at V and 4 bases at J, with 4 bases in the middle. Germline V gene sequence: CDR1 MDHEN, CDR2 SYDVKM. This CDR3 contains 12 residues. This CDR3 is CASSLYRETQYF. DNA of the CDR3: TGTGCCAGCAGTTTATATAGAGAGACCCAGTACTTC.

The DNA for the CDR3 is TGCGCCAGCAGCCACTCTACAGAGGGCCCTGGCTACACCTTC. Encoded protein: CASSHSTEGPGYTF. This chain uses TRBV5-1 with TRBJ1-2; D ambiguous. The CDR3 has 14 amino acids. V was pared by 4 bases and J by 7 bases, with 17 bases between. Germline V gene data show CDR1 as SGHRS and CDR2 as YFSETQ.

The chain uses TRBV5-4 and TRBJ2-7; TRBD2 matches 11 bases. The CDR3 has 14 amino acids. CDR1 is SGHNT and CDR2 is YYREEE in the germline V gene (reference sequence). The V and J ends lost 5 bases and 6 bases, in that order; junction bases with no gene match: 7. The CDR3 DNA follows: TGTGCCAGCAGGCAATTAGCGGGAGGGGGCGAGCAGTACTTC. Its translation: CASRQLAGGGEQYF.